This TCR beta chain originates from a study of cytomegalovirus exposure and HLA in healthy donors. Notes on the study in general: Analyses of presence/absence relied on an assumption of roughly uniform sequencing depth across donors. Owing to their indistinguishability, certain V segments, notably TRBV6-2 and TRBV6-3, were excluded. TCR beta V segments were, for the most part, productive about 87% or about 30% of the time in an earlier analysis.

Turning to this clone: Its target is not known.

Germline V gene sequence: CDR1 SGHTA, CDR2 FQGNSA. V gave up 1 base and J gave up 6 bases, with 15 bases separating them. The CDR3 sequence is 15 residues long. Primers: 60 Vbeta forward and 13 Jbeta reverse. Some clones are missing from TCRdb's copy, which holds only in-frame ones; the method was immunoSEQ multiplex PCR. The sample contains over 100,000 clones, over 65% of which appear only once. This TCR came from a woman in her twenties or thirties in good health and CMV-seronegative. The chain employs TRBV7-2 and TRBJ1-2; D perhaps matches TRBD1 (5 bases). Sequences were obtained from PBMCs. CDR3 region: CASSLVQVLIDGYTF. DNA for the CDR3: TGTGCCAGCAGCTTAGTACAGGTCCTAATCGATGGCTACACCTTC.